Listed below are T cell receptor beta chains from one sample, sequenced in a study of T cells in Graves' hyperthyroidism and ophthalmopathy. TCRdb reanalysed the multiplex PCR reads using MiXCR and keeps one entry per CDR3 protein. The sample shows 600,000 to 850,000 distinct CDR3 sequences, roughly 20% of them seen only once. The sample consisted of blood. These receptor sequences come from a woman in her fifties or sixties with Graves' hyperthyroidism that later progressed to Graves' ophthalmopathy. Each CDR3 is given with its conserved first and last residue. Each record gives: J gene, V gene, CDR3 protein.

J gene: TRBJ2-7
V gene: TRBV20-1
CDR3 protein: CSAEGAGKPYEQYF

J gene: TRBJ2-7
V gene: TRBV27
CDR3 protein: CASSHRDRENEQYF

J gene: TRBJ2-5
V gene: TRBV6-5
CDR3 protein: CASSYPDRAAETQYF

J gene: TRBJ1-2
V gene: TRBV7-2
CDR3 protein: CASSTGTANGYTF

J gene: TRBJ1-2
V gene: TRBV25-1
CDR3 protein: CASTLGVSYGYTF

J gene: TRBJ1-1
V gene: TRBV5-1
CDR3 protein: CASSLSGHSNTEAFF

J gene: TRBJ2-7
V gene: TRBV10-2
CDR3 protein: CASSAPEAYEQYF

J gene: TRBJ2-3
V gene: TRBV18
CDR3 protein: CASSPGTSGYTDTQYF

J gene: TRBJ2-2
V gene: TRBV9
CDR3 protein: CASSVGQPITGELFF

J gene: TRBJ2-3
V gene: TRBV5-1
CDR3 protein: CASNVGLAGGPSTDTQYF

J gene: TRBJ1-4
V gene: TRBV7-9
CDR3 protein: CASSESGAATNEKLFF